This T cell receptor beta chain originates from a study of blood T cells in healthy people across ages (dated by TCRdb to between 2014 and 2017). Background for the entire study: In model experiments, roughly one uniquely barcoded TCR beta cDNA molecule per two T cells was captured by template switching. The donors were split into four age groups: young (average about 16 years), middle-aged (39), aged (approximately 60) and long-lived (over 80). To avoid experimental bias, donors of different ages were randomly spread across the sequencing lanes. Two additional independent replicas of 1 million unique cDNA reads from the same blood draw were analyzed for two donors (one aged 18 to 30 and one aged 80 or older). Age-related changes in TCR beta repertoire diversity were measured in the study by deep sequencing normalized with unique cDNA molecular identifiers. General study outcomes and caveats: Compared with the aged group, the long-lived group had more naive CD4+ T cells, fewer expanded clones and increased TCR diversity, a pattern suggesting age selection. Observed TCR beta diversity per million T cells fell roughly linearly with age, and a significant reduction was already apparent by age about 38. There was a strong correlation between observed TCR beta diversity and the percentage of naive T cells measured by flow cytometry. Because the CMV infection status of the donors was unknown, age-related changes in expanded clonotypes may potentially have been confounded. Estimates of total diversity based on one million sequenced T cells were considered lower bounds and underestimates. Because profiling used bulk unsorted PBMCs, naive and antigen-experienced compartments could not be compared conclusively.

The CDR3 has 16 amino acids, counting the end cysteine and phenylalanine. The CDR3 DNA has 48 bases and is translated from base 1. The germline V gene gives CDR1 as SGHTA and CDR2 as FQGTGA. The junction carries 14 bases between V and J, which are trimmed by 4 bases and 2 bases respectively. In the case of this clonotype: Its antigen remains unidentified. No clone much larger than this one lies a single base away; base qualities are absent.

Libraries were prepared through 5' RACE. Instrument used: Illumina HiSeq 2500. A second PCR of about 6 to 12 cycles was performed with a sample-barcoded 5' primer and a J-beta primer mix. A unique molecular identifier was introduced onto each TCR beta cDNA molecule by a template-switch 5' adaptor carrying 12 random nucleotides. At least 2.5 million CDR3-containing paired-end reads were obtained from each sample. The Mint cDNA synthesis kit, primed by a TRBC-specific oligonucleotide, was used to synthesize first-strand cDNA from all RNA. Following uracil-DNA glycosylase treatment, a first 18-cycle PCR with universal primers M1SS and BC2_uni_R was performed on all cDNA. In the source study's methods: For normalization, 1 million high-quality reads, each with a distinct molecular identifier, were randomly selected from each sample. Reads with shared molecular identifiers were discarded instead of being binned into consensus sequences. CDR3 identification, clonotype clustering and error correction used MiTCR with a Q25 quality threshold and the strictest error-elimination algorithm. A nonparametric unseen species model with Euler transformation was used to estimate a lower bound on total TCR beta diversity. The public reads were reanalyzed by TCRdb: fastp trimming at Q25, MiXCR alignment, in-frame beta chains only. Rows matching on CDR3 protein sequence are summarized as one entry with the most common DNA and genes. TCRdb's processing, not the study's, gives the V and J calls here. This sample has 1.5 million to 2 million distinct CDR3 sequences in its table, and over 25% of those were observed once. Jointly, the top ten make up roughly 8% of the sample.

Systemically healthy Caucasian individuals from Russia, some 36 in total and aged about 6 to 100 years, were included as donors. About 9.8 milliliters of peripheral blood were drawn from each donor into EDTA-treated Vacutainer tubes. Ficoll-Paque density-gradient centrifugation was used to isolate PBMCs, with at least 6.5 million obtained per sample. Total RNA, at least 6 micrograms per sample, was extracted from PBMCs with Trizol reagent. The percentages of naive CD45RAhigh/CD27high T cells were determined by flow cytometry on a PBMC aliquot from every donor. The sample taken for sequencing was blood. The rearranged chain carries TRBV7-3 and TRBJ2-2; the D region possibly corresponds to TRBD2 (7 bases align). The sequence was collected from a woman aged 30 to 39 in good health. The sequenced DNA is TGTGCCAGCAGCTCGAGGGGGGGGAGTAACACCGGGGAGCTGTTTTTT. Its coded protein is CASSSRGGSNTGELFF. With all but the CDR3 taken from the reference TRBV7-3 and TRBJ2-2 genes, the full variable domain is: GAGVSQTPSNKVTEKGKYVELRCDPISGHTALYWYRQSLGQGPEFLIYFQGTGAADDSGLPNDRFFAVRPEGSVSTLKIQRTERGDSAVYLCASSSRGGSNTGELFFGEGSRLTVL.